This T cell receptor (beta chain) was observed in a study of blood T cell repertoires in COVID-19. Study information: Sources were T cells, B-cell-depleted T cells, or PBMCs; the material itself was cDNA or gDNA.

Profiling relied on immunoSEQ multiplex PCR, and the TCRdb table lists in-frame clones only, not all of them. This table has 360,000 or so clones, under 85% appearing once. The TCR was taken from a woman between 50 and 59 years old who had recovered from COVID-19. Sequenced sample: PBMCs or T cells enriched from blood (not recorded which).

The CDR3 DNA follows: TGTGCCAGTCTTGGGGAGCCTAACTATGGCTACACCTTC. Protein product: CASLGEPNYGYTF. V gene TRBV19 combines with J gene TRBJ1-2; D gene ambiguous. CDR3 length: 13 residues. Trimming shortened V by 8 bases and J by 0 bases, and 10 bases separated the two germline ends. Germline V gene sequence: CDR1 LNHDA, CDR2 SQIVND (reference sequence).